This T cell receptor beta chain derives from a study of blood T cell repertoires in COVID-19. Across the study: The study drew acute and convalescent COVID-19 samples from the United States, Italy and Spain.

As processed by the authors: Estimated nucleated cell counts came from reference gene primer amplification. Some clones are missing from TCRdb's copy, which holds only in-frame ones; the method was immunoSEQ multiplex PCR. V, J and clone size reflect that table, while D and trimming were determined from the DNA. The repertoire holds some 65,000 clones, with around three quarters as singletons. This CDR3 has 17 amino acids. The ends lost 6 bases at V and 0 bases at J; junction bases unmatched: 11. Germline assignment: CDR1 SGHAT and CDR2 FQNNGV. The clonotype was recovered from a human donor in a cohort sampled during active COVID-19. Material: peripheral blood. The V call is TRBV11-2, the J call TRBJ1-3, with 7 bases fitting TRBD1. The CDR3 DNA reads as TGTGCCAGCAGTTATACCAGGGGACAGAACTCTGGAAACACCATATATTTT. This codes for CASSYTRGQNSGNTIYF.